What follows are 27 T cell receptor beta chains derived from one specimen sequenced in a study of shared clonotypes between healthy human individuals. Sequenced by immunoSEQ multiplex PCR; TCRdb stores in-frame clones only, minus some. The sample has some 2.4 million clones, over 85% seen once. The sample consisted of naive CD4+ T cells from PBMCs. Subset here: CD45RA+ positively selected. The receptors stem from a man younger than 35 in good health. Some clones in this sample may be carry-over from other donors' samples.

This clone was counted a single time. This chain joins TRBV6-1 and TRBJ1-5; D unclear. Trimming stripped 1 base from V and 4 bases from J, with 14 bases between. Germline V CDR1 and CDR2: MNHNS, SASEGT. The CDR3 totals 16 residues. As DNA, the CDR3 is TGTGCCAGCAGTGAAGTGGGGATCCTGGGGAATCAGCCCCAGCATTTT. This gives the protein CASSEVGILGNQPQHF.

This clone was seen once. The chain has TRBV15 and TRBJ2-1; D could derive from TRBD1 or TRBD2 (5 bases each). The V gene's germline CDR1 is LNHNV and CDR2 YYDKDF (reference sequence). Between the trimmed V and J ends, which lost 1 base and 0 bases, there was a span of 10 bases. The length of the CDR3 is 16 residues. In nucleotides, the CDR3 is TGTGCCACCAGCAGAGCCCGGGGCGCCTCCTACAATGAGCAGTTCTTC. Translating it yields CATSRARGASYNEQFF.

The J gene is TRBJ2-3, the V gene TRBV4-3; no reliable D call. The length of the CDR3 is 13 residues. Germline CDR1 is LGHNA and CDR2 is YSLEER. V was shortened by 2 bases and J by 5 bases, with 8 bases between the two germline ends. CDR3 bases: TGCGCCAGCAGCCAACCTACGGGAGATACGCAGTATTTT. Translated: CASSQPTGDTQYF.

The CDR3, as DNA: TGTGCCAGCAGCGTAGGATTGACCTCTGGAAACACCATATATTTT. It encodes CASSVGLTSGNTIYF. This chain links TRBV9 with TRBJ1-3; D remains unclear. The germline CDR1 and CDR2 sequences are SGDLS and YYNGEE. This CDR3 contains 15 residues. Trimming took 0 bases from V and 0 from J, leaving 7 bases between them.

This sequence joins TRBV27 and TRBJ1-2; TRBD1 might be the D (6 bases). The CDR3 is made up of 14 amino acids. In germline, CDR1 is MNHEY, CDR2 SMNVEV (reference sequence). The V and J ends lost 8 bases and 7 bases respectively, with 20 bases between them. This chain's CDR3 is CASGPNRDGVGYTF. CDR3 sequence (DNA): TGTGCCAGCGGACCGAACAGGGACGGTGTTGGCTACACCTTC.

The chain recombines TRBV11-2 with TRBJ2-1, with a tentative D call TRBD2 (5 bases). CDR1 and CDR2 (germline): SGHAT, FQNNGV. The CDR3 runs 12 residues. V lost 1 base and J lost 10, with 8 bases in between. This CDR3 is CASSLGRAEQFF. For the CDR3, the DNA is TGTGCCAGCAGCTTAGGGCGGGCAGAGCAGTTCTTC.

This chain's CDR3 is CASSLGTSGTDTQYF. The CDR3 DNA sequence: TGTGCCAGCAGTTTAGGGACTAGCGGTACAGATACGCAGTATTTT. The genes are TRBV28 and TRBJ2-3; 11 bases align to TRBD2. The length of the CDR3 is 15 residues. The J segment lost 3 bases and the V segment lost 2 bases, leaving 1 base of the junction unmatched. Looked up from germline, CDR1 is MDHEN and CDR2 is SYDVKM.

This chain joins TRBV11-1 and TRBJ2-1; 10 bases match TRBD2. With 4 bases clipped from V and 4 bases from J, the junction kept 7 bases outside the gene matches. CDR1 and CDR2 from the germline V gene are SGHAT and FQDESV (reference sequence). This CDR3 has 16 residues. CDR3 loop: CASSWRGLALYNEQFF. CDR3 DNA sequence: TGTGCCAGCAGCTGGAGGGGACTAGCGCTTTACAATGAGCAGTTCTTC.

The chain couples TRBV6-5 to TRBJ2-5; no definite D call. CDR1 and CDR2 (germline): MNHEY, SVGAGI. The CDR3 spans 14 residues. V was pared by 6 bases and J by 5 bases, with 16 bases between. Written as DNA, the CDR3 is TGTGCCAGCAGCCCCCAATCCATGGGGGAGACCCAGTACTTC. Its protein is CASSPQSMGETQYF.

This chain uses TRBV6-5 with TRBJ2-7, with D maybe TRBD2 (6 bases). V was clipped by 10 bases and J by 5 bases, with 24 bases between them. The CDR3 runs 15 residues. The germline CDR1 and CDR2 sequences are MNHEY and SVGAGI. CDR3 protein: CATQVGGTPVHEQYF. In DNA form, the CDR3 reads TGTGCCACCCAAGTGGGTGGGACTCCCGTTCACGAGCAGTACTTC.

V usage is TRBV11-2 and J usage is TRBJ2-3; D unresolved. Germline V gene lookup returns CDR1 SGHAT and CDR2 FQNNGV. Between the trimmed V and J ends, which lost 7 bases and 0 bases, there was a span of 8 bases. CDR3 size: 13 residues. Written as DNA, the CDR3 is TGTGCCAGCAAGGCGGTTAGCACAGATACGCAGTATTTT. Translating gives CASKAVSTDTQYF.

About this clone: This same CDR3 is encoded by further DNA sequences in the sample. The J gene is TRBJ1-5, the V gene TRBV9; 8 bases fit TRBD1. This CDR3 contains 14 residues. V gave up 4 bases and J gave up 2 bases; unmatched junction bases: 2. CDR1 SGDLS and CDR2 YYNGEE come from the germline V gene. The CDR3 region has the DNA TGTGCCAGCAGCACGGGACAGGGCAATCAGCCCCAGCATTTT. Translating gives CASSTGQGNQPQHF.

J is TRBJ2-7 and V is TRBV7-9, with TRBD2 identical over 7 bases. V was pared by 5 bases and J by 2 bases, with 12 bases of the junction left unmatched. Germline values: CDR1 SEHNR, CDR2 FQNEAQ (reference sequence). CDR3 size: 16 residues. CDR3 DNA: TGTGCCAGCAGCGGAGTTCTAGCGGTAAGGCCCTACGAGCAGTACTTC. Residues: CASSGVLAVRPYEQYF.

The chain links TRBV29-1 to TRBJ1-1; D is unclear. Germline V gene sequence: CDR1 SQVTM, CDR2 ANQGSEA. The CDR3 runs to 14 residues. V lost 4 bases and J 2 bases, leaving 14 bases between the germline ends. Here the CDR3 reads CSVVVLKKNTEAFF. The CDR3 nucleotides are TGCAGCGTTGTCGTATTGAAGAAAAACACTGAAGCTTTCTTT.

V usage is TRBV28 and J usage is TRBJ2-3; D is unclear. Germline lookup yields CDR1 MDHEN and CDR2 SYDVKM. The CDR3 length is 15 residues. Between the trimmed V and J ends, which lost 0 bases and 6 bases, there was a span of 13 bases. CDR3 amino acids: CASSLWTASMDTQYF. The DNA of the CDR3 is TGTGCCAGCAGTTTATGGACGGCAAGTATGGATACGCAGTATTTT.

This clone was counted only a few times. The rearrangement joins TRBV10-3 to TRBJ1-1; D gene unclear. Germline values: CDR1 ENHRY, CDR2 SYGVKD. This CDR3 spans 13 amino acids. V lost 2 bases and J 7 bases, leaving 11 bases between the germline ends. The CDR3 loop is CAISEQTTGEAFF. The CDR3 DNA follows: TGTGCCATCAGTGAGCAAACGACGGGTGAAGCTTTCTTT.

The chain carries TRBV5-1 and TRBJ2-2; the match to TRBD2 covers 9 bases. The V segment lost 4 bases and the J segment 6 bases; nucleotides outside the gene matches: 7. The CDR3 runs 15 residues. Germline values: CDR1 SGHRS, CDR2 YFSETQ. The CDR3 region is CASSPGREGAGELFF. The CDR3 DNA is TGCGCCAGCAGCCCAGGGCGGGAGGGCGCCGGGGAGCTGTTTTTT.

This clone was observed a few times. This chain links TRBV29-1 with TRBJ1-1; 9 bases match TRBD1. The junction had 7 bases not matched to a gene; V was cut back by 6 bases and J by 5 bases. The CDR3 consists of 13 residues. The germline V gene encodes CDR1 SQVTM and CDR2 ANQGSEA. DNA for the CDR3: TGCAGCGTGGGCGGGACAGGGTATACTGAAGCTTTCTTT. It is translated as CSVGGTGYTEAFF.

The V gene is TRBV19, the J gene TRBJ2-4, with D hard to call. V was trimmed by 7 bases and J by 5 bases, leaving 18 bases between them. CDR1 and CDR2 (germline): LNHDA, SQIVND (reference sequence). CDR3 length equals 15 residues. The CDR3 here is CASTLRPTEENIQYF. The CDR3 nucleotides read TGTGCCAGTACTCTACGCCCGACCGAGGAAAACATTCAGTACTTC.

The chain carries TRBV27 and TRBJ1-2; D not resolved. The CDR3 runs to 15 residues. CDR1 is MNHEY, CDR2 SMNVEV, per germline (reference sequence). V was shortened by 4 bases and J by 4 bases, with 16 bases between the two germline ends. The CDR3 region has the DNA TGTGCCAGCAGTTCACCGGGATTGGGCGGCTATGGCTACACCTTC. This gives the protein CASSSPGLGGYGYTF.

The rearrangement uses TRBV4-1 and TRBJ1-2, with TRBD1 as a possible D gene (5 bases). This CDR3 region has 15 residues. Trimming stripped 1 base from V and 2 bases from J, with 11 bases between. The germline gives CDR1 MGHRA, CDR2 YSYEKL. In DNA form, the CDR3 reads TGCGCCAGCAGCCAAGGGCCCAGGGAGAACTATGGCTACACCTTC. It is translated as CASSQGPRENYGYTF.

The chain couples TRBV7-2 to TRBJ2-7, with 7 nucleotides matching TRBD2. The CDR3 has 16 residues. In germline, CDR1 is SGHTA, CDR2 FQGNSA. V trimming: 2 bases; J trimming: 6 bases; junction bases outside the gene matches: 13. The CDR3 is CASSLFNLAGEGEQYF. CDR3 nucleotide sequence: TGTGCCAGCAGCTTATTCAATCTGGCGGGGGAAGGCGAGCAGTACTTC.

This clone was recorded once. For the CDR3, the DNA is TGCGCCAGCAGCTCACTCCTTCAAGAGACCCAGTACTTC. Its translation: CASSSLLQETQYF. The chain employs TRBV5-1 and TRBJ2-5; the D is unclear. Trimming stripped 3 bases from V and 2 bases from J, with 8 bases between. Germline V gene sequence: CDR1 SGHRS, CDR2 YFSETQ. The CDR3 extends over 13 amino acids.

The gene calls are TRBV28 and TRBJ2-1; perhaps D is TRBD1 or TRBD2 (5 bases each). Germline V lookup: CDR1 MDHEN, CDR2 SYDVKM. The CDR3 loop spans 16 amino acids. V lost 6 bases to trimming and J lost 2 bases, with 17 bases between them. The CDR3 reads CASSPQEGFTYNEQFF. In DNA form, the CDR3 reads TGTGCCAGCAGCCCCCAAGAGGGGTTCACCTACAATGAGCAGTTCTTC.

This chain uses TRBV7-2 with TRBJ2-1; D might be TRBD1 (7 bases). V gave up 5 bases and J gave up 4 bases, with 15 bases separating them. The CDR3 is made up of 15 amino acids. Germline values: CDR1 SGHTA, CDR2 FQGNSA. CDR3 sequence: CASSAAGQSYNEQFF. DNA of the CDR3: TGTGCCAGCAGCGCCGCGGGACAGTCTTACAATGAGCAGTTCTTC. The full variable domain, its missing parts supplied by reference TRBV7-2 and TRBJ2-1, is GAGVSQSPSNKVTEKGKDVELRCDPISGHTALYWYRQSLGQGLEFLIYFQGNSAPDKSGLPSDRFSAERTGGSVSTLTIQRTQQEDSAVYLCASSAAGQSYNEQFFGPGTRLTVL.

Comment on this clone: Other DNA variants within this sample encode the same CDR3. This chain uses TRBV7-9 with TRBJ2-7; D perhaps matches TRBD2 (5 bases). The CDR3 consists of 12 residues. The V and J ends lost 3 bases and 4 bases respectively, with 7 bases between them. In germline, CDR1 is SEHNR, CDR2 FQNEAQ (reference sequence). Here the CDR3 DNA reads TGTGCCAGCAGCTTCGGGGAGTACGAGCAGTACTTC. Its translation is CASSFGEYEQYF.

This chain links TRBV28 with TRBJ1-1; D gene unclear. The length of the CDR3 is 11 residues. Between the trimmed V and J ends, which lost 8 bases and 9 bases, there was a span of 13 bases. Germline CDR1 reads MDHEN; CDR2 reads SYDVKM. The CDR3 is CASFTYSQAFF. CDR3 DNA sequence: TGTGCCAGCTTCACCTACTCCCAAGCTTTCTTT.